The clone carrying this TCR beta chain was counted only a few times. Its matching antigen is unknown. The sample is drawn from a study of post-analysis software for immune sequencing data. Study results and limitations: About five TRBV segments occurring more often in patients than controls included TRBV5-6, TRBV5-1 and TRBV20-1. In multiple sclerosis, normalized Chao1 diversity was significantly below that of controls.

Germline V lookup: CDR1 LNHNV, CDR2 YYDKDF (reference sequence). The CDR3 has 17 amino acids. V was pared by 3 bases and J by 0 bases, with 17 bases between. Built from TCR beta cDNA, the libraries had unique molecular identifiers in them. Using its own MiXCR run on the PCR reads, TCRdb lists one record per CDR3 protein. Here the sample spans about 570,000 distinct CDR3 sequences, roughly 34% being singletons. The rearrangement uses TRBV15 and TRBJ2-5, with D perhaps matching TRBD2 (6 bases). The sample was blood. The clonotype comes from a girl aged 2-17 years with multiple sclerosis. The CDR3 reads CATSRAPGRGHQETQYF. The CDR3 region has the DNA TGTGCCACCAGCAGGGCCCCCGGGCGGGGCCACCAAGAGACCCAGTACTTC.